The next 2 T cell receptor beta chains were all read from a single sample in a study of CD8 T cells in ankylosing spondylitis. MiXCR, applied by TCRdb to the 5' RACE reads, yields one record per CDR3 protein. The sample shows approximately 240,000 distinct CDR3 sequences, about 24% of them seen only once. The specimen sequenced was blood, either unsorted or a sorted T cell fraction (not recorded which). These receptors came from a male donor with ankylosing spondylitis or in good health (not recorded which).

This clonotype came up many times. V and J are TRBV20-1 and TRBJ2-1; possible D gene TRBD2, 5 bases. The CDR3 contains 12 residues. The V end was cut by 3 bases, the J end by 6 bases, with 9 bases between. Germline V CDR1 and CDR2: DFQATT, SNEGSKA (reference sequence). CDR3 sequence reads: CSASERVNEQFF. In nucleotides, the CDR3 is TGCAGTGCTAGTGAGAGGGTCAATGAGCAGTTCTTC.

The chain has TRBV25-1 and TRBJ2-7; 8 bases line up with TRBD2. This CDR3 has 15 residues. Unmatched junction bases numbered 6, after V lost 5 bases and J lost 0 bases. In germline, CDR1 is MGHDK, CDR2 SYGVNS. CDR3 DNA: TGTGCCAGCAGTCGGATAGCGGGGAACTCCTACGAGCAGTACTTC. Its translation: CASSRIAGNSYEQYF.